The 8 T cell receptor beta chains below come from one sample, sequenced in a study of blood T cells in healthy people across ages (dated by TCRdb to the mid-2010s). Libraries came from 5' RACE. Sequencing instrument: Illumina HiSeq 2500. A second roughly 6 to 11 cycle PCR used a sample-barcoded 5' primer and a J-beta primer mix. TCRdb reprocessed the public reads (quality trimming at Q25 with fastp, clone calling with MiXCR) and kept in-frame beta chains. Duplicate CDR3 protein sequences are folded into a single record with the most common DNA and genes. The sample table holds approximately 1,000,000 distinct CDR3 sequences, of which roughly two fifths were seen once. The top ten hold over 10% of the sample. Sequenced sample: blood. The receptors derive from a man aged 18-30 years in good health.

This clonotype occurred a few times. The genes are TRBV5-1 and TRBJ1-1; no firm D call. CDR3 size: 13 residues. Trimming cost V 3 bases and J 5 bases, with 11 bases left between them. The germline CDR1 and CDR2 sequences are SGHRS and YFSETQ. The CDR3 region has the DNA TGCGCCAGCAGCTCCCATGGCGGGACTGAAGCTTTCTTT. Protein sequence: CASSSHGGTEAFF.

Of note for this clonotype: A much larger clone is a single base away; this may be a read error. V is TRBV5-1 and J is TRBJ2-3, with D unclear. The germline CDR1 and CDR2 sequences are SGHRS and YFSETQ. CDR3 length: 15 amino acids. Here the CDR3 reads CVSSPSGETTDTQYF. The DNA for the CDR3 is TGCGTCAGCAGCCCCTCAGGCGAGACCACAGATACGCAGTATTTT.

CDR3 bases: TGTGCCAGCTCACCACCTGGGGGAGGGGGCTCCTACAATGAGCAGTTCTTC. Encoded protein: CASSPPGGGGSYNEQFF. The chain links TRBV18 to TRBJ2-1; D is perhaps TRBD2 (7 bases). The CDR3 runs 17 residues. Between the trimmed V and J ends, which lost 0 bases and 0 bases, there was a span of 12 bases. Germline CDR1 KGHSH, CDR2 LQKENI.

V and J are TRBV12-3 or TRBV12-4 and TRBJ1-1, with TRBD1 matching 7 bases. This CDR3 spans 16 amino acids. V was clipped by 3 bases and J by 4 bases; unmatched bases: 11. The CDR3 loop reads CASSLEVQGGVTEAFF. The CDR3 DNA reads as TGTGCCAGCAGTTTGGAGGTCCAGGGGGGGGTCACTGAAGCTTTCTTT.

This chain links TRBV7-9 with TRBJ2-5; D is unresolved. Per the germline V gene, CDR1 is SEHNR and CDR2 is FQNEAQ (reference sequence). The CDR3 spans 17 residues. Trimming shortened V by 1 base and J by 0 bases, and 15 bases separated the two germline ends. As DNA, the CDR3 is TGTGCCAGCAGCTTAGTAGGCCCGAGACCTAACCAAGAGACCCAGTACTTC. This codes for CASSLVGPRPNQETQYF.

The chain has TRBV7-8 and TRBJ2-1; 10 bases map to TRBD1. Germline V gene data show CDR1 as SGHVS and CDR2 as FQNEAQ. The CDR3 consists of 15 residues. Losses at the gene ends were 3 bases for V and 6 bases for J; bases not matched to a gene: 5. The CDR3 here is CASSFGTGAINEQFF. CDR3 coding DNA: TGTGCCAGCAGCTTCGGGACAGGGGCCATCAATGAGCAGTTCTTC.

This chain links TRBV7-6 with TRBJ2-1; D gene uncertain. Trimming cost V 1 base and J 6 bases, with 7 bases left between them. The CDR3 consists of 13 residues. Germline CDR1 and CDR2: SGHVS and FNYEAQ. DNA of the CDR3: TGTGCCAGCAGCTTAGAATGGGGCAATGAGCAGTTCTTC. Translation gives CASSLEWGNEQFF.

In this sample, this clonotype turned up a few times. J is TRBJ2-7 and V is TRBV6-5; 8 bases agree with TRBD1. Germline trimming cut 6 bases from V and 7 bases from J; bases unmatched to any gene: 14. CDR3 size: 15 residues. Germline V lookup: CDR1 MNHEY, CDR2 SVGAGI. Here the CDR3 reads CASSRTGNYLNEQYF. The CDR3 DNA sequence: TGTGCCAGCAGCCGGACAGGGAACTATCTCAATGAGCAGTACTTC.